The source of this T cell receptor beta chain is a study of T cell changes during pregnancy in multiple sclerosis. The V gene lost 5 bases and the J gene lost 0 bases, with 11 bases spanning the gap. The CDR3 length is 16 residues. Germline CDR1 LNHDA, CDR2 SQIVND (reference sequence). This table comes from immunoSEQ multiplex PCR, and its TCRdb copy is limited to in-frame clones, with some not included. This table has approximately 88,000 clones, 85% to 95% appearing once. V usage is TRBV19 and J usage is TRBJ2-6; possible D gene TRBD2, 6 bases. This receptor was identified in a female donor with multiple sclerosis, enrolled in a pregnancy study. The starting material was peripheral blood, obtained in the first trimester of pregnancy. The CDR3 here is CASSASGSSGANVLTF. CDR3 in DNA: TGTGCCAGTAGTGCCTCCGGGAGCTCTGGGGCCAACGTCCTGACTTTC.